This T cell receptor (beta chain) derives from a study of cytomegalovirus exposure and HLA in healthy donors. Study-wide results and limits: CMV serostatus stood as the only immune exposure information on hand.

The CDR3 loop spans 20 amino acids. The V gene end was trimmed by 1 base and the J gene end by 5 bases; junction bases not matched to a gene: 14. Germline CDR1 LGHNA, CDR2 YSLEER. The primer mix had 60 Vbeta and 13 Jbeta primers. The table came from immunoSEQ multiplex PCR; TCRdb's copy has only in-frame clones and leaves some out. This sample has 170,000 or so clones; over 70% occur once, and the top ten carry roughly 3%. On this clone itself: Antigen unknown.

The TCR comes from a woman aged 45-65 years in good health and CMV-seropositive. V and J are TRBV4-3 and TRBJ2-2; TRBD2 aligns across 12 bases. Sequenced input: PBMCs. In DNA form, the CDR3 reads TGCGCCAGCAGCCAAGCCAAGGGGCTAGCGGGAGGGCCGGGGACCGGGGAGCTGTTTTTT. Its translation is CASSQAKGLAGGPGTGELFF.